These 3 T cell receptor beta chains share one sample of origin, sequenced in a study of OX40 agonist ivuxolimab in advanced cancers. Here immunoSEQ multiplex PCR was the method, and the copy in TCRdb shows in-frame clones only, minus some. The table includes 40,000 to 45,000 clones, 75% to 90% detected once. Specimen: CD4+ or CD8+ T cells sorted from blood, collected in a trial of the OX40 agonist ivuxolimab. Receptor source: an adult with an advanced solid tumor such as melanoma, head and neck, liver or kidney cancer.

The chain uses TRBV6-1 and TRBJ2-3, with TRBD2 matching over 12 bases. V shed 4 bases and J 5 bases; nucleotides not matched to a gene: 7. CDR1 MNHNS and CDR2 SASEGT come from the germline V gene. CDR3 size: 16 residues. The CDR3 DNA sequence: TGTGCCAGCAGTGGAGGACTAGCGGGACTGGGAGATACGCAGTATTTT. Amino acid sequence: CASSGGLAGLGDTQYF.

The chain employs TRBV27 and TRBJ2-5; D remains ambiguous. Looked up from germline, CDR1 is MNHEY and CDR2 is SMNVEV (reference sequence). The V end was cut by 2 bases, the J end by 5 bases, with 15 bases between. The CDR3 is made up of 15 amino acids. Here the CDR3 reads CASSLRSYPRETQYF. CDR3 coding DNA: TGTGCCAGCAGTTTAAGGAGCTACCCTAGGGAGACCCAGTACTTC.

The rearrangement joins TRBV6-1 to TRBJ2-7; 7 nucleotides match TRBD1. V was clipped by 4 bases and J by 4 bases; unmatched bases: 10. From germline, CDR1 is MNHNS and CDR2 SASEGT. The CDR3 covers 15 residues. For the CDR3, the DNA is TGTGCCAGCAGTGCCCTCAGGGGGTCGATATACGAGCAGTACTTC. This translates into CASSALRGSIYEQYF.